This TCR beta chain originates from a study of T cells in Graves' hyperthyroidism and ophthalmopathy. Study information: At initial diagnosis, before any treatment had begun, peripheral blood was obtained. Study conclusions and caveats: Ophthalmopathy was told apart from stable hyperthyroidism by a 13 V-J model. Most thyroid clonotypes expanded above 0.001 appeared in blood too.

As regards this clonotype: Its cognate antigen is unknown.

Patients aged 18 to 65 had newly diagnosed hyperthyroidism that had lasted under 2 months. RNA transcripts served as the template for amplifying TCR beta CDR3 regions. The TCR CDR3 was amplified in a first-round RT-PCR using the HTBI primer set. A single record per CDR3 protein comes from TCRdb applying MiXCR to the multiplex PCR reads. The repertoire holds roughly 420,000 distinct CDR3 sequences, with roughly 13% as singletons. The sequence derives from a woman aged 18 to 35 with Graves' hyperthyroidism. The specimen was blood.

CDR3 bases: TGTGCCAGCAGACAGGATGAAAAACTGTTTTTT. Its protein product is CASRQDEKLFF. The chain uses TRBV6-2 or TRBV6-3 and TRBJ1-4; tentatively, D is TRBD1 (5 bases). The CDR3 sequence is 11 residues long. V was shortened by 6 bases and J by 6 bases, with 5 bases between the two germline ends. Germline V gene data show CDR1 as MNHEY and CDR2 as SVGEGT.